The entry that follows covers one T cell receptor beta chain sequence. Its antigen is unknown. The data are from a study of beta chain features in type 1 diabetes. The isolated RNA, all of it, was reverse transcribed, so expressed TCRB transcripts were what got sequenced. The repertoire was sequenced with immunoSEQ multiplex PCR; TCRdb's copy has only in-frame clones and lacks some. The table lists 160,000 or so clones, 8% to 9.5% of them singletons. The study's findings and limits: Shortening that was moderate but significant affected the TCRB CDR3s of Type 1 diabetes patients in all four CD4+ subsets.

This CDR3 is built from 14 residues. The chain links TRBV21-1 to TRBJ2-1; TRBD1, the D gene given by the table, was not confirmed from the DNA. TRBV21-1 counts as a pseudogene. The clonotype comes from a woman younger than 35 with type 1 diabetes. The source material was central memory CD4+ T cells from blood. Here the CDR3 reads CASSRDRAYNEQFF. CDR3 DNA: TGTGCCAGCAGCCGCGACAGGGCCTACAATGAGCAGTTCTTC.